The entry that follows covers one T cell receptor beta chain sequence. This clone was observed a single time. It has no known antigen specificity. No base-level quality is on record; no much larger clone is a single base apart. The data were obtained in a study of shared clonotypes between healthy human individuals (dated by TCRdb to the early 2020s). About the full investigation: A few men and two women, aged 18 to 49 years, made up the cohort. Per donor, three plates each were used for CD4 naive and CD4 memory, two for CD8 naive, and one for CD8 memory. Blood TCR repertoires of roughly 5 healthy adults were deeply sequenced to estimate repertoire size and the extent of clonotype sharing between individuals. Different laboratories and diverse techniques were used to prepare libraries and sequence TCR repertoires, to increase sequencing depth and limit assay-specific biases. Leukapheresis yielded between about 0.9 and 10 billion PBMCs per donor.

The donors were healthy, HIV-negative adults with no recently reported acute infections or vaccinations. Every donor was a Caucasian adult residing in Nashville, Tennessee, USA. CD4+ T cells were enriched by magnetic negative selection; naive cells were then positively selected on CD45RA, and the negative fraction formed the memory subset. Blood was obtained by leukapheresis, after which PBMCs were separated by Ficoll-Histopaque density gradient centrifugation and cryopreserved in liquid nitrogen vapor phase. Analytical flow cytometry was used to check the purity and quantity of every magnetically sorted T cell population. Each sorted fraction had its genomic DNA isolated and then quantified by UV absorbance on a Nanodrop 2000c. TCR CDR3 regions were amplified from genomic DNA by multiplex PCR using the deep immunoSEQ assay. Extracted genomic DNA from each cell subset was spread evenly across all wells of several immunoSEQ 96-well plates, with each plate serving as a replicate. For sorted subsets, each replicate PCR was loaded with 200 ng genomic DNA, equivalent to 25,000 to 35,000 T cell genomes. The purified libraries were quantified using a Qubit 3.0 fluorometer, sized with a Bioanalyzer 2100, and then quantified again using the KAPA Library Quantification kit. Every immunoSEQ 96-well plate was sequenced on a dedicated single-read 150-cycle Illumina NextSeq 550 flow cell. The study's own analysis went as follows. Because the immunoSEQ output held only junctional sequences and lacked quality scores, the filtering could not match the filtering applied to full-length reads. Sequences were annotated with PyIR, a Python wrapper for IgBLAST v1.9, using IMGT germline references to assign V/J genes and CDR3. Reads were filtered out if the reads had weak V/J assignments (E-value above 1e-6), no CDR3, stop codons, out-of-frame junctions, or ambiguous translated residues. V3J clonotypes were defined as sequences sharing the same inferred V gene, J gene, and CDR3 amino acid sequence. Percentage overlap between repertoires was calculated by dividing the number of shared unique clonotypes by the size of the smaller repertoire. Three approaches were used to assess repertoire richness: RTK rarefaction, the Chao1 estimator, and Recon v2.1 estimates of unobserved clonotypes. Generation probabilities were computed with OLGA for all TCRbeta clonotypes obtained by the gDNA method from four donors. TCRdb obtained this table from immuneACCESS and retained in-frame rearrangements with V and J assigned. These tables miss some clones; where compared with another copy, unresolved V genes account for less than half of the shortfall, and the remainder is unexplained. Clone size and the V and J calls come from that table; the DNA yielded D and trimming. The sample has 1,500,000 or so clones on record, roughly 97% of them singletons. The ten largest clones capture approximately 1% of the sample.

Broad study findings and their caveats: Rarefaction of sorted-subset datasets indicated incomplete sequencing despite the large sequencing depth. Pairwise subsampling indicated that sequencing depth was expected to affect the degree of clonotype sharing among donors. When several donors were compared, the shared fraction of clonotypes was about 5% for naive CD4, 3.5% to 4% for naive CD8, roughly 2.5% for memory CD4, and 0.35% to 0.5% for memory CD8. Larger estimated clonotype richness was generally found for naive subsets than for memory subsets. Sampling was restricted to blood, and TCR repertoires in tissues likely differ from the TCR repertoires found in blood. Because the study included only a small number of donors, the genetic and exposure-history diversity represented was limited. Higher generation probabilities were observed for clonotypes shared by all four sorted-subset donors than for non-shared clonotypes.

From the cysteine through the phenylalanine, the CDR3 covers 17 amino acids. Of all the DNA, just the CDR3 is kept, 51 bases in frame from base 1. CDR1 and CDR2, looked up from the germline V gene, are MNHNS and SASEGT. V is trimmed back by 2 bases and J by 5 bases, and the junction contains 13 bases that no gene match accounts for. Recombination connected TRBV6-1 to TRBJ2-7, and 9 junctional nucleotides match TRBD1. The sample was naive CD4+ T cells sorted from blood. The cell subset or site label, as the study defines it: CD45RA+ positively selected. The receptor was isolated from a man younger than 40 in good health. The CDR3 corresponds to CASSELVVGTGRNEQYF. The DNA reads as follows: TGTGCCAGCAGTGAATTAGTGGTAGGGACAGGGAGGAACGAGCAGTACTTC.